The rows below give T cell receptor beta chains drawn from one sample of a study of blood T cell repertoires in COVID-19. The assay was immunoSEQ multiplex PCR, and TCRdb's table has in-frame clones only and misses some. Of about 170,000 clones detected, about 74% appear once; the ten largest clones hold approximately 3%. The sample taken for sequencing was peripheral blood. These receptors were collected from a woman aged 80 or older with acute or convalescent COVID-19. Each CDR3 is given with its conserved first and last residue. Fields, in order: V gene, D gene, J gene, clone size, CDR3 protein, CDR3 DNA. The D gene is left open where the match is weak. For some rows the clone size is stated as once, few or many, or as a class when expanded; others skip it.

V: TRBV5-1
D: -
J: TRBJ1-5
size: -
CDR3: CASREDSNQPQHF
DNA: TGCGCCAGCAGAGAGGATAGCAATCAGCCCCAGCATTTT

V: TRBV5-1
D: TRBD2
J: TRBJ2-3
size: once
CDR3: CASSLAGEPTDTQYF
DNA: TGCGCCAGCAGCCTAGCGGGAGAACCCACAGATACGCAGTATTTT

V: TRBV5-6
D: TRBD1
J: TRBJ2-2
size: -
CDR3: CASSIRDRDTGELFF
DNA: TGTGCCAGCAGCATCCGGGACAGAGACACCGGGGAGCTGTTTTTT

V: TRBV11-2
D: -
J: TRBJ2-1
size: -
CDR3: CASSPVGARSYNEQFF
DNA: TGTGCCAGCAGCCCGGTGGGGGCCCGCTCCTACAATGAGCAGTTCTTC

V: TRBV6-5
D: TRBD2
J: TRBJ2-1
size: few
CDR3: CASRRLAVSYNEQFF
DNA: TGTGCCAGCAGGAGACTAGCGGTCTCCTACAATGAGCAGTTCTTC

V: TRBV19
D: TRBD1
J: TRBJ1-5
size: -
CDR3: CASSGKQGETQPQHF
DNA: TGTGCCAGTAGCGGGAAACAGGGGGAAACGCAGCCCCAGCATTTT

V: TRBV2
D: -
J: TRBJ2-7
size: -
CDR3: CASSGQGVGEQYF
DNA: TGTGCCAGCAGTGGCCAGGGTGTGGGGGAGCAGTACTTC

V: TRBV6-2/TRBV6-3
D: -
J: TRBJ2-6
size: -
CDR3: CASSYRGSGANVLTF
DNA: TGTGCCAGCAGTTACCGGGGGAGCGGGGCCAACGTCCTGACTTTC

V: TRBV4-3
D: TRBD1
J: TRBJ1-1
size: once
CDR3: CASSRGQGTEAFF
DNA: TGCGCCAGCAGCCGGGGACAGGGCACTGAAGCTTTCTTT

V: TRBV7-3
D: TRBD2
J: TRBJ2-1
size: few
CDR3: CASSPDLAGLNEQFF
DNA: TGTGCCAGCAGCCCGGACCTAGCGGGCCTGAATGAGCAGTTCTTC

V: TRBV7-2
D: TRBD2
J: TRBJ2-7
size: -
CDR3: CASSSSGSPYEQYF
DNA: TGTGCCAGCAGCTCTAGCGGGAGTCCCTACGAGCAGTACTTC

V: TRBV27
D: -
J: TRBJ2-7
size: -
CDR3: CASSYGFGGYEQYF
DNA: TGTGCCAGCAGTTACGGCTTCGGAGGCTACGAGCAGTACTTC

V: TRBV7-2
D: TRBD2
J: TRBJ2-7
size: -
CDR3: CASSSQAGGAYEQYF
DNA: TGTGCCAGCAGCTCCCAAGCGGGGGGAGCCTACGAGCAGTACTTC

V: TRBV18
D: TRBD2
J: TRBJ2-7
size: -
CDR3: CASSPPGLAGGWSAEQYF
DNA: TGTGCCAGCTCACCACCCGGGTTAGCGGGAGGTTGGTCGGCCGAGCAGTACTTC

V: TRBV6-5
D: -
J: TRBJ2-3
size: few
CDR3: CASSPETDTQYF
DNA: TGTGCCAGCAGTCCGGAGACAGATACGCAGTATTTT

V: TRBV27
D: -
J: TRBJ1-1
size: -
CDR3: CASSFNMNTEAFF
DNA: TGTGCCAGCAGTTTTAACATGAACACTGAAGCTTTCTTT

V: TRBV7-7
D: -
J: TRBJ2-2
size: -
CDR3: CASSLGITKNTGELFF
DNA: TGTGCCAGCAGCTTAGGGATCACTAAGAACACCGGGGAGCTGTTTTTT

V: TRBV6-5
D: TRBD2
J: TRBJ2-7
size: -
CDR3: CASGGLAGDEQYF
DNA: TGTGCCAGCGGGGGACTAGCGGGAGACGAGCAGTACTTC

V: TRBV5-1
D: TRBD1
J: TRBJ2-4
size: -
CDR3: CASSLAGQYVDIQYF
DNA: TGCGCCAGCAGCTTGGCGGGACAGTACGTAGACATTCAGTACTTC

V: TRBV19
D: -
J: TRBJ1-2
size: -
CDR3: CASSEGNYGYTF
DNA: TGTGCCAGTAGTGAGGGAAACTATGGCTACACCTTC